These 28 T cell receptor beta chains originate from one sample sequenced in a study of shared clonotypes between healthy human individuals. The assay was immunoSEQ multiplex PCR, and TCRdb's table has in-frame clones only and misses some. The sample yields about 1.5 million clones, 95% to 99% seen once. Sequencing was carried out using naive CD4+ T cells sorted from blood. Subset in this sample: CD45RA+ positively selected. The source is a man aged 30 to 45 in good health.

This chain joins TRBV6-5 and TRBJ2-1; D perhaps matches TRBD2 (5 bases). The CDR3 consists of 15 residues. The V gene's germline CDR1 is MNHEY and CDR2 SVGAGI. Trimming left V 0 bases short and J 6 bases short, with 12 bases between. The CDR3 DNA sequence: TGTGCCAGCAGTTACTCGGACTCCGGTGTCAATGAGCAGTTCTTC. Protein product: CASSYSDSGVNEQFF.

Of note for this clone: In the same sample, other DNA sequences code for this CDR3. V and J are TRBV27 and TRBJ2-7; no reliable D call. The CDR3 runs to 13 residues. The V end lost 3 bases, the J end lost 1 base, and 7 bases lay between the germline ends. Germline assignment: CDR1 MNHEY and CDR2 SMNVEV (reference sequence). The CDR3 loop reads CASSFVGSYEQYF. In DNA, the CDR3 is TGTGCCAGCAGTTTTGTCGGTTCCTACGAGCAGTACTTC.

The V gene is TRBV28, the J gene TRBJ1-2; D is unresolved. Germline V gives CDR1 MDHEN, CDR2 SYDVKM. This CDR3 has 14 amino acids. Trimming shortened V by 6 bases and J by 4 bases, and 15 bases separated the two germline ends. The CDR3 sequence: CASSSGTMSYGYTF. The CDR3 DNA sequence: TGTGCCAGCAGCTCTGGCACTATGTCCTATGGCTACACCTTC.

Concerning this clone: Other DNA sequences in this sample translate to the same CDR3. DNA for the CDR3: TGCGCCAGCAGCCTGACAGGGATAGATCAGCCCCAGCATTTT. Translating it yields CASSLTGIDQPQHF. This sequence joins TRBV5-1 and TRBJ1-5, with 7 bases aligning to TRBD1. This CDR3 region has 14 residues. From germline, CDR1 is SGHRS and CDR2 YFSETQ. The V gene end was trimmed by 4 bases and the J gene end by 5 bases; junction bases not matched to a gene: 6.

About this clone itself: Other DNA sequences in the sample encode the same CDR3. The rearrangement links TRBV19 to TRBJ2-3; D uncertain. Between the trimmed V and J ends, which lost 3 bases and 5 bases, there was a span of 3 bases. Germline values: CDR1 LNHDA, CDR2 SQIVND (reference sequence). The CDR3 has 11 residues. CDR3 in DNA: TGTGCCAGTAGTATGTTAGATACGCAGTATTTT. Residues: CASSMLDTQYF. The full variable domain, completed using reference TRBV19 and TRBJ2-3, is DGGITQSPKYLFRKEGQNVTLSCEQNLNHDAMYWYRQDPGQGLRLIYYSQIVNDFQKGDIAEGYSVSREKKESFPLTVTSAQKNPTAFYLCASSMLDTQYFGPGTRLTVL.

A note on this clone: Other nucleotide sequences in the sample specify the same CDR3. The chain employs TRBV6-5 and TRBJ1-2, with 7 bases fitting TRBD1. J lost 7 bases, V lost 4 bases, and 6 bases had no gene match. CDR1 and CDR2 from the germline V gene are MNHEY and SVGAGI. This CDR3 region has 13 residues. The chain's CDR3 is CASSLRQGGGYTF. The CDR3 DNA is TGTGCCAGCAGTTTACGACAGGGCGGTGGCTACACCTTC.

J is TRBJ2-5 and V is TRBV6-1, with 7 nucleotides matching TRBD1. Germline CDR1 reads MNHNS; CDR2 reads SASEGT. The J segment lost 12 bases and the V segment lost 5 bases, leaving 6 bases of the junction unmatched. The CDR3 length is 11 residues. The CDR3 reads CASSTWTGEYF. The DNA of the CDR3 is TGTGCCAGCAGTACCTGGACAGGAGAGTACTTC.

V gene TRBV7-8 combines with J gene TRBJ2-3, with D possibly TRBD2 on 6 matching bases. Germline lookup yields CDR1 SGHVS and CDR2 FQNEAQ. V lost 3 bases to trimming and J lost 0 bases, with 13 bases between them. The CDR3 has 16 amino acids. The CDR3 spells CASSLVGGYSTDTQYF. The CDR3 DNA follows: TGTGCCAGCAGCTTGGTGGGGGGATATAGCACAGATACGCAGTATTTT.

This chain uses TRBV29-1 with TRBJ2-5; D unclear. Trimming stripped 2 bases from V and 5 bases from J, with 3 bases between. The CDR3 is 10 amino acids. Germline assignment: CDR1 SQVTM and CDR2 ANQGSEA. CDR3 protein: CSVEIETQYF. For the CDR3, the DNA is TGCAGCGTTGAAATCGAGACCCAGTACTTC. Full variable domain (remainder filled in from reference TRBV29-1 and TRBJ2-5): SAVISQKPSRDICQRGTSLTIQCQVDSQVTMMFWYRQQPGQSLTLIATANQGSEATYESGFVIDKFPISRPNLTFSTLTVSNMSPEDSSIYLCSVEIETQYFGPGTRLLVL.

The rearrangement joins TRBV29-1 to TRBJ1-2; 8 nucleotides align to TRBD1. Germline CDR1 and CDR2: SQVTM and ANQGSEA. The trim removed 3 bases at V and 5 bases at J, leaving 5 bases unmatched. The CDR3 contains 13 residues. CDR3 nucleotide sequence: TGCAGCGTTGACAGGGGGCGTTGGTATGGCTACACCTTC. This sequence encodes CSVDRGRWYGYTF.

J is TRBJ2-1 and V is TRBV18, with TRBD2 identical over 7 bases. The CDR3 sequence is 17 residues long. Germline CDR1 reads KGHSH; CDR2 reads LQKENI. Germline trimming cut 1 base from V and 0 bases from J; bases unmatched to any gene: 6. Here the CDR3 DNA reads TGTGCCAGCTCACCACAGGGAGGCGGGAGCTCCTACAATGAGCAGTTCTTC. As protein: CASSPQGGGSSYNEQFF.

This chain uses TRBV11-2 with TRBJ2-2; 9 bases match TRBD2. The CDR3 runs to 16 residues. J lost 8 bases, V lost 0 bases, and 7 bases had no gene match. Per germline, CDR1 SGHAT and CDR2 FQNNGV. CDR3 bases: TGTGCCAGCAGCTTAGAGATAGCGGGAGCCATGGGGGAGCTGTTTTTT. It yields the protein CASSLEIAGAMGELFF.

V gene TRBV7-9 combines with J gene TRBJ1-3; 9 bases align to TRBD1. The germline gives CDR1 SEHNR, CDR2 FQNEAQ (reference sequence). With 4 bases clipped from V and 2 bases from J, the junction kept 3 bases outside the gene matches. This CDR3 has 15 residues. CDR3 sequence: CASSWTGATGNTIYF. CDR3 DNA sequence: TGTGCCAGCAGCTGGACAGGGGCGACTGGAAACACCATATATTTT. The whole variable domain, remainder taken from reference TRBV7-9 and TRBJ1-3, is DTGVSQNPRHKITKRGQNVTFRCDPISEHNRLYWYRQTLGQGPEFLTYFQNEAQLEKSRLLSDRFSAERPKGSFSTLEIQRTEQGDSAMYLCASSWTGATGNTIYFGEGSWLTVV.

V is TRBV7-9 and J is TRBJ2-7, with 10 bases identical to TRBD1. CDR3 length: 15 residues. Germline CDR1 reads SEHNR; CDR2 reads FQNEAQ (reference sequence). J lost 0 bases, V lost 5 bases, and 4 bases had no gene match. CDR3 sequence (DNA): TGTGCCAGCAGCCCCGGGACAGGGGCCTCCTACGAGCAGTACTTC. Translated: CASSPGTGASYEQYF.

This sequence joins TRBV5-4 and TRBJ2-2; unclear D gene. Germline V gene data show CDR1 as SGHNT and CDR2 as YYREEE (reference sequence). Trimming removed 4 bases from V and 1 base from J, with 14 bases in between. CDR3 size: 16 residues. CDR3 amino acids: CASSRVGQLNTGELFF. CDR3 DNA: TGTGCCAGCAGCCGGGTTGGCCAGTTGAACACCGGGGAGCTGTTTTTT.

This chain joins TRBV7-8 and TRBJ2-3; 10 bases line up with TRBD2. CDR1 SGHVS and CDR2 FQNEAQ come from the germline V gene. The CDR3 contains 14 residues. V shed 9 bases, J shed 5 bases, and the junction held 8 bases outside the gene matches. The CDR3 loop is CASSSGRFQDTQYF. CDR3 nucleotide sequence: TGTGCCAGTTCTAGCGGGAGATTCCAAGATACGCAGTATTTT.

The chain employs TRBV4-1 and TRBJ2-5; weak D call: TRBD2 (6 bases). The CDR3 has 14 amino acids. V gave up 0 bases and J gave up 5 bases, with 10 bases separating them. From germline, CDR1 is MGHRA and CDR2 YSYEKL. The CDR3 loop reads CASSQDHGGETQYF. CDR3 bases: TGCGCCAGCAGCCAAGATCATGGGGGGGAGACCCAGTACTTC.

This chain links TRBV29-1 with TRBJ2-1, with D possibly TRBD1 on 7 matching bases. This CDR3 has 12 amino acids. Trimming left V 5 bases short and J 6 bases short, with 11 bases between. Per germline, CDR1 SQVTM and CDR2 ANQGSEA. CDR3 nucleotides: TGCAGCGTTCAGGAGGGGGCCAATGAGCAGTTCTTC. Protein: CSVQEGANEQFF.

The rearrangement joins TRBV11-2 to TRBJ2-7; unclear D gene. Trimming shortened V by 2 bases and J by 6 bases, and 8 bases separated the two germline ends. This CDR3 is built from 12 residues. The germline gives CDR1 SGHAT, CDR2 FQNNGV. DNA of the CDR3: TGTGCCAGCAGCTTATACGGTGCCGAGCAGTACTTC. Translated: CASSLYGAEQYF.

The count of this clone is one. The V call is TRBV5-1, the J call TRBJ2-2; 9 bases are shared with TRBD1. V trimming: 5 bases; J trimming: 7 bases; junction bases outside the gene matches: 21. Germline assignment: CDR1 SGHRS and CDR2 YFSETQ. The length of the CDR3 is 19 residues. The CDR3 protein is CASRAEYRGLIETYGELFF. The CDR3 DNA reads TGCGCCAGCAGGGCGGAGTACAGGGGGCTTATAGAAACCTACGGGGAGCTGTTTTTT. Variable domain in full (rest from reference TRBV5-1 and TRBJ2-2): KAGVTQTPRYLIKTRGQQVTLSCSPISGHRSVSWYQQTPGQGLQFLFEYFSETQRNKGNFPGRFSGRQFSNSRSEMNVSTLELGDSALYLCASRAEYRGLIETYGELFFGEGSRLTVL.

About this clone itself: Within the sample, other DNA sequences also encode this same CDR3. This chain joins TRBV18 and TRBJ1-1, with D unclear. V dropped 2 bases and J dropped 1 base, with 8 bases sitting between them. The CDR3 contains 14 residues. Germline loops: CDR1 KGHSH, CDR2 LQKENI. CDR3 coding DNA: TGTGCCAGCTCACCAGCGAGAGAGAACACTGAAGCTTTCTTT. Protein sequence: CASSPARENTEAFF.

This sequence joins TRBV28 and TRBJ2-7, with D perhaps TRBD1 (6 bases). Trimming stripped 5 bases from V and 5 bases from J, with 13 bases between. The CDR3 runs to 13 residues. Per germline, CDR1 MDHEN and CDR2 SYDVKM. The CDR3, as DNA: TGTGCCAGCAGTCCGGGACATACCGACGAGCAGTACTTC. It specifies CASSPGHTDEQYF.

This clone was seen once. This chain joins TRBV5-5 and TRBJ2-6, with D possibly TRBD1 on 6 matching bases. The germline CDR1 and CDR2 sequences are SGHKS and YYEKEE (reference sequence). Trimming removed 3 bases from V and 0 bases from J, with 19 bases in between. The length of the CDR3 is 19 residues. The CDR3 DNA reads TGTGCCAGCAGCTACGCAGCCGGGACACCCGCCTCTGGGGCCAACGTCCTGACTTTC. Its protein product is CASSYAAGTPASGANVLTF.

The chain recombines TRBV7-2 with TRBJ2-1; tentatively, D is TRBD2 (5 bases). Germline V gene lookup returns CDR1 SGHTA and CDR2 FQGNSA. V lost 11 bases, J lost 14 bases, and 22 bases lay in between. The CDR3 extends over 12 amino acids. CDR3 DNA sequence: TGTGCCCCCGATCCCCGACGGGGTCAGGAGTTCTTC. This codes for CAPDPRRGQEFF.

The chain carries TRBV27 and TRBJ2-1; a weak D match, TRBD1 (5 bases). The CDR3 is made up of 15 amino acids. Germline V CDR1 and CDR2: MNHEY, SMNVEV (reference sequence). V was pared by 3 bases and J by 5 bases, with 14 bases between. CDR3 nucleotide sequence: TGTGCCAGCAGTTTTTCCCCGACAGCTAACAATGAGCAGTTCTTC. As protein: CASSFSPTANNEQFF.

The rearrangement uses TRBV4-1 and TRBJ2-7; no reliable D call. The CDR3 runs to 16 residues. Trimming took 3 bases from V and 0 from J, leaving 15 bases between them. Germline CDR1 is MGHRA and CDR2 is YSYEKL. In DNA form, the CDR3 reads TGCGCCAGCAGCCATCCCCCTAAGTCGGCCTCCTACGAGCAGTACTTC. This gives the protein CASSHPPKSASYEQYF.

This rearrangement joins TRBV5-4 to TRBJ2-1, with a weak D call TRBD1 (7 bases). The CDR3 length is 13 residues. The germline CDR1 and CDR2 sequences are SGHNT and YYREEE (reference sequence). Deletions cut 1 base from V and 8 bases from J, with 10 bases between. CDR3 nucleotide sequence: TGTGCCAGCAGCTTGCAGGGGGGCGATGAGCAGTTCTTC. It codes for CASSLQGGDEQFF.

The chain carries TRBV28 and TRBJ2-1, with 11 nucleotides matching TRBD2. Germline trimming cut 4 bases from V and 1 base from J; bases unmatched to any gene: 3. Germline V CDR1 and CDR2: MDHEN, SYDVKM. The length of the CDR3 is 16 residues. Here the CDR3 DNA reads TGTGCCAGCAGTTCACTAGCGGGAGTGTCCTACAATGAGCAGTTCTTC. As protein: CASSSLAGVSYNEQFF.